This T cell receptor (beta chain) was sequenced in a study of radiation and T cells in renal cell carcinoma. Study-level background: Nephrectomy followed 15 Gy stereotactic body radiation by 4 weeks. Study results and caveats: In blood, top tumor clones expanded by 2 weeks, shrinking by 4. Baseline intratumoral clonotype presence is unknown without pretreatment biopsies.

On this clone: Its antigen is still unknown.

Deletions cut 0 bases from V and 3 bases from J, with 5 bases between. The CDR3 contains 13 residues. Germline V gene data show CDR1 as PRHDT and CDR2 as FYEKMQ (reference sequence). The time point is: blood 2 weeks post-SBRT. Treatment noted: 15 Gy SBRT to primary tumor, nephrectomy 4 weeks later. The patient's renal cell carcinoma had clear cell pathology. Method: immunoSEQ multiplex PCR; TCRdb's copy keeps in-frame clones and lacks some. Of 160,000 or so clones listed, 87% are singletons. The origin of this receptor is a woman between 50 and 59 years old with renal cell carcinoma. The starting material was blood, obtained from a patient whose treatment included radiotherapy and nephrectomy. The V and J genes are TRBV13 and TRBJ1-2; D gene uncertain. CDR3: CASSLGTDYGYTF. The CDR3 DNA is TGTGCCAGCAGCTTAGGGACCGACTATGGCTACACCTTC. The variable domain in full, with the rest retrieved from reference TRBV13 and TRBJ1-2, is AAGVIQSPRHLIKEKRETATLKCYPIPRHDTVYWYQQGPGQDPQFLISFYEKMQSDKGSIPDRFSAQQFSDYHSELNMSSLELGDSALYFCASSLGTDYGYTFGSGTRLTVV.